The 23 T cell receptor beta chains listed next were all sequenced from one sample in a study of CD8+ T cells in alopecia areata. RNA was extracted and reverse transcribed into cDNA as the sequencing template. TCRdb keeps only in-frame clones here, not all; method: immunoSEQ multiplex PCR. The top ten clones hold about 14% of a sample with some 99,000 clones, around 55% of them seen once. The treatment: oral pan-JAK inhibitor, 5-10 mg twice daily. The specimen was CD8+ T cells sorted from blood, collected at week 4, from a patient treated with tofacitinib. The receptors come from a human donor with alopecia areata.

This chain connects TRBV27 to TRBJ1-4, with 7 bases that match TRBD1. Trimming took 2 bases from V and 7 from J; bases not matched to a gene: 16. Germline CDR1 reads MNHEY; CDR2 reads SMNVEV (reference sequence). The CDR3 consists of 18 residues. CDR3 bases: TGTGCCAGCAGTTTAACAGGGGACGGGGTAGTGCGAAGTGAAAAACTGTTTTTT. It translates to CASSLTGDGVVRSEKLFF.

This clone was observed a few times. The chain has TRBV27 and TRBJ2-2, with D perhaps matching TRBD1 (5 bases). Looked up from germline, CDR1 is MNHEY and CDR2 is SMNVEV (reference sequence). Trimming stripped 4 bases from V and 0 bases from J, with 9 bases between. CDR3 length equals 15 residues. CDR3 amino acids: CASSWGNTNTGELFF. The CDR3 nucleotides read TGTGCCAGCAGTTGGGGCAACACGAACACCGGGGAGCTGTTTTTT.

This clone has a handful of counts. The V call is TRBV5-1, the J call TRBJ1-2, with 7 positions matching TRBD1. This CDR3 contains 14 residues. Trimming cost V 0 bases and J 6 bases; bases outside gene matches: 5. Germline loops: CDR1 SGHRS, CDR2 YFSETQ. CDR3: CASSLAVTGDGYTF. The CDR3 DNA sequence: TGCGCCAGCAGCTTGGCCGTCACAGGGGATGGCTACACCTTC.

CDR3 DNA: TGTGCCAGCAGCTTAGGGTCCGGGTATAGCAATCAGCCCCAGCATTTT. Translation gives CASSLGSGYSNQPQHF. The chain is built from TRBV7-9 and TRBJ1-5; no definite D call. CDR1 and CDR2 (germline): SEHNR, FQNEAQ (reference sequence). Trimming left V 1 base short and J 0 bases short, with 10 bases between. CDR3 size: 16 residues.

This clone was recorded a few times. V gene TRBV5-6 combines with J gene TRBJ1-5; TRBD1 might be the D (5 bases). The CDR3 is 15 residues long. V was shortened by 0 bases and J by 2 bases, with 9 bases between the two germline ends. CDR1 is SGHDT and CDR2 is YYEEEE in the germline V gene. The CDR3 reads CASSLGAGGNQPQHF. Written as DNA, the CDR3 is TGTGCCAGCAGCTTGGGCGCGGGGGGCAATCAGCCCCAGCATTTT.

The chain employs TRBV4-1 and TRBJ2-7; 11 bases match TRBD2. Germline V gene data show CDR1 as MGHRA and CDR2 as YSYEKL. The CDR3 is 15 residues long. The V segment lost 1 base and the J segment 2 bases; nucleotides outside the gene matches: 1. The CDR3 loop reads CASSQALAGAYEQYF. CDR3 bases: TGCGCCAGCAGCCAAGCACTAGCGGGAGCCTACGAGCAGTACTTC.

This chain connects TRBV9 to TRBJ1-2; 10 bases line up with TRBD1. V shed 4 bases, J shed 1 base, and the junction held 4 bases outside the gene matches. From germline, CDR1 is SGDLS and CDR2 YYNGEE. The CDR3 runs to 15 residues. CDR3: CASSLGQGINYGYTF. CDR3 in DNA: TGTGCCAGCAGCCTGGGACAGGGGATTAACTATGGCTACACCTTC.

The chain is built from TRBV9 and TRBJ2-7; D not certain. In germline, CDR1 is SGDLS, CDR2 YYNGEE. With 0 bases removed from V and 2 bases from J, the gap between germline ends came to 9 bases. This CDR3 region has 14 residues. This chain's CDR3 is CASSVADGTYEQYF. The CDR3 region has the DNA TGTGCCAGCAGCGTAGCCGACGGAACCTACGAGCAGTACTTC.

This clone was counted ten times or more. This chain joins TRBV4-1 and TRBJ2-1, with a tentative D call TRBD2 (6 bases). The ends were cut back, 0 bases at V and 4 bases at J, with 13 bases in the middle. Germline lookup yields CDR1 MGHRA and CDR2 YSYEKL. The CDR3 loop spans 16 amino acids. CDR3 sequence reads: CASSQEAGSQYNEQFF. The CDR3 DNA follows: TGCGCCAGCAGCCAAGAGGCGGGATCCCAGTACAATGAGCAGTTCTTC.

This clone turned up a few times. The chain has TRBV29-1 and TRBJ2-7; D gene unclear. The CDR3 has 12 residues. Trimming removed 2 bases from V and 5 bases from J, with 10 bases in between. Per germline, CDR1 SQVTM and CDR2 ANQGSEA. The chain's CDR3 is CSVERDGDEQYF. Here the CDR3 DNA reads TGCAGCGTTGAAAGGGATGGAGACGAGCAGTACTTC.

This chain connects TRBV10-3 to TRBJ2-7, with 10 nucleotides matching TRBD1. This CDR3 comprises 15 residues. Germline-derived CDR1 and CDR2 are ENHRY and SYGVKD. The ends lost 5 bases at V and 9 bases at J; junction bases unmatched: 13. As DNA, the CDR3 is TGTGCCATCAGTTCGGGGGGACAGGGGACGCTTGGGCAGTACTTC. This codes for CAISSGGQGTLGQYF.

The chain joins TRBV7-6 to TRBJ2-7, with 8 bases fitting TRBD2. Looked up from germline, CDR1 is SGHVS and CDR2 is FNYEAQ. The CDR3 contains 17 residues. The J segment lost 5 bases and the V segment lost 1 base, leaving 13 bases of the junction unmatched. The CDR3 DNA sequence: TGTGCCAGCAGCTTAGTGGAGCGGGAGACGGGCTCGCACGAGCAGTACTTC. Its translation: CASSLVERETGSHEQYF.

The V and J genes are TRBV30 and TRBJ1-1, with D tentatively TRBD1 (5 bases). Germline V CDR1 and CDR2: GTSNPN, SVGIG (reference sequence). Trimming pared 5 bases from V and 0 bases from J, leaving 10 bases between. The CDR3 runs to 13 residues. Here the CDR3 reads CAWEGLMNTEAFF. DNA for the CDR3: TGTGCCTGGGAGGGACTTATGAACACTGAAGCTTTCTTT.

This chain uses TRBV6-6 with TRBJ1-2; D not certain. Germline V gives CDR1 MNHNY, CDR2 SVGAGI (reference sequence). Trimming removed 9 bases at V and 4 bases at J, with 12 bases between. The CDR3 is 12 residues long. This CDR3 reads CASLDQSYGYTF. CDR3 sequence (DNA): TGTGCCAGTCTGGACCAATCCTATGGCTACACCTTC.

J is TRBJ1-6 and V is TRBV4-2, with D perhaps matching TRBD1 (5 bases). V shed 4 bases and J shed 6 bases, with 16 bases lying between them. CDR1 and CDR2 from the germline V gene are LGHNA and YNFKEQ. This CDR3 is 16 amino acids long. Here the CDR3 reads CASSPVEQGFNSPLHF. The CDR3 DNA reads TGTGCCAGCAGCCCGGTAGAGCAGGGATTTAATTCACCCCTCCACTTT.

This clone appeared a few times. This chain joins TRBV15 and TRBJ1-1; no reliable D call. The V end lost 1 base, the J end lost 0 bases, and 6 bases lay between the germline ends. The CDR3 has 14 residues. Looked up from germline, CDR1 is LNHNV and CDR2 is YYDKDF (reference sequence). CDR3 sequence (DNA): TGTGCCACCAGCAGAGGTGGCTTGAACACTGAAGCTTTCTTT. Translated: CATSRGGLNTEAFF.

In its sample, this clone was seen a few times. V gene TRBV25-1 combines with J gene TRBJ2-5; 9 bases fit TRBD1. Trimming removed 5 bases from V and 2 bases from J; junction bases left unmatched: 15. Germline CDR1 reads MGHDK; CDR2 reads SYGVNS. There are 18 residues in the CDR3. CDR3: CASSHVTGTGTFQETQYF. For the CDR3, the DNA is TGTGCCAGCAGTCATGTCACCGGGACAGGGACGTTTCAAGAGACCCAGTACTTC. The full variable domain, rest sourced from reference TRBV25-1 and TRBJ2-5, is EADIYQTPRYLVIGTGKKITLECSQTMGHDKMYWYQQDPGMELHLIHYSYGVNSTEKGDLSSESTVSRIRTEHFPLTLESARPSHTSQYLCASSHVTGTGTFQETQYFGPGTRLLVL.

The V and J genes are TRBV4-1 and TRBJ1-2; D not certain. V was pared by 1 base and J by 6 bases, with 21 bases between. Germline V lookup: CDR1 MGHRA, CDR2 YSYEKL. The CDR3 is 17 amino acids. The CDR3 is CASSQVVWGMDRNGYTF. DNA of the CDR3: TGCGCCAGCAGCCAAGTCGTTTGGGGTATGGATCGAAATGGCTACACCTTC.

The chain employs TRBV5-1 and TRBJ2-1; 8 bases are shared with TRBD1. Germline CDR1 reads SGHRS; CDR2 reads YFSETQ. Trimming took 0 bases from V and 6 from J; bases not matched to a gene: 14. The CDR3 covers 18 residues. Here the CDR3 DNA reads TGCGCCAGCAGCTTGGCCCCAGGGAGAAGAACAGGGGGCAATGAGCAGTTCTTC. Encoded protein: CASSLAPGRRTGGNEQFF.

The genes are TRBV2 and TRBJ2-5; D could derive from TRBD1 or TRBD2 (5 bases each). Germline CDR1 and CDR2: SNHLY and FYNNEI. V lost 8 bases and J lost 5, with 24 bases in between. CDR3 size: 16 residues. The CDR3 here is CASSTGTIAQAETQYF. In DNA, the CDR3 is TGTGCCAGCTCCACCGGGACCATAGCCCAAGCGGAGACCCAGTACTTC.

The chain employs TRBV29-1 and TRBJ2-5; 8 bases match TRBD1. The J segment lost 4 bases and the V segment lost 0 bases, leaving 7 bases of the junction unmatched. CDR3 size: 15 residues. Germline values: CDR1 SQVTM, CDR2 ANQGSEA. The CDR3 here is CSVEDRGRGPETQYF. The CDR3 DNA follows: TGCAGCGTTGAAGATCGTGGCAGGGGGCCAGAGACCCAGTACTTC.

This clone was seen just once. The CDR3 is CAISESTSANYEQYF. The DNA of the CDR3 is TGTGCCATCAGTGAGTCAACTAGCGCTAACTACGAGCAGTACTTC. J is TRBJ2-7 and V is TRBV10-3; TRBD2 aligns across 7 bases. This CDR3 region has 15 residues. Germline V CDR1 and CDR2: ENHRY, SYGVKD. The V segment lost 0 bases and the J segment 3 bases; nucleotides outside the gene matches: 5.

The chain carries TRBV4-2 and TRBJ2-5; 13 bases match TRBD2. Germline lookup yields CDR1 LGHNA and CDR2 YNFKEQ. V was pared by 5 bases and J by 5 bases, with 2 bases of the junction left unmatched. CDR3 length: 14 residues. In nucleotides, the CDR3 is TGTGCCAGCAGCGGACTAGCGGGGGATGAGACCCAGTACTTC. It is translated as CASSGLAGDETQYF.